The 23 T cell receptor beta chains presented below share a single source sample, sequenced in a study of blood T cell repertoires in COVID-19. The data were produced by immunoSEQ multiplex PCR, yet TCRdb's version contains in-frame clones alone and is incomplete. Among about 110,000 clones, roughly 88% were seen once, and the ten largest hold around 7%. Sequencing was done on a sample of peripheral blood. These receptor sequences come from a man in his forties or fifties with active or convalescent COVID-19.

This clone was counted only a few times. The genes are TRBV7-9 and TRBJ2-5, with D possibly being TRBD1 (6 bases). Trimming removed 6 bases at V and 5 bases at J, with 22 bases between. The germline V gene encodes CDR1 SEHNR and CDR2 FQNEAQ (reference sequence). CDR3 size: 16 residues. The CDR3 loop reads CASRGPLTGFRETQYF. For the CDR3, the DNA is TGTGCCAGCAGGGGCCCACTTACAGGGTTTAGGGAGACCCAGTACTTC.

This clone was seen repeatedly, ten times or more. This chain uses TRBV25-1 with TRBJ1-2; D uncertain. Looked up from germline, CDR1 is MGHDK and CDR2 is SYGVNS. The CDR3 totals 12 residues. Trimming took off 5 bases at V and 4 bases at J, with 8 bases between the two ends. This CDR3 is CASSPGGYGYTF. CDR3 in DNA: TGTGCCAGCAGTCCGGGAGGCTATGGCTACACCTTC.

The chain uses TRBV28 and TRBJ2-3; a weak D match, TRBD2 (6 bases). This CDR3 has 13 residues. The germline V and J ends were trimmed by 6 bases and 2 bases, with 9 bases remaining between them. The germline V gene has CDR1 MDHEN and CDR2 SYDVKM. The CDR3 spells CASRSGVTDTQYF. CDR3 in DNA: TGTGCCAGCAGGTCGGGGGTCACAGATACGCAGTATTTT.

The chain is built from TRBV19 and TRBJ1-2; D unclear. Trimming removed 3 bases at V and 4 bases at J, with 18 bases between. The CDR3 consists of 16 residues. CDR1 and CDR2 from the germline V gene are LNHDA and SQIVND (reference sequence). DNA for the CDR3: TGTGCCAGTAGTATGCGGATCGGCAGTACCCTCTATGGCTACACCTTC. It is translated as CASSMRIGSTLYGYTF.

The chain employs TRBV10-1 and TRBJ2-3; a weak D match, TRBD2 (5 bases). Trimming removed 9 bases from V and 5 bases from J, with 9 bases in between. The CDR3 is 11 amino acids. CDR1 and CDR2 (germline): WNHNN, SYGVQD (reference sequence). CDR3 sequence reads: CASAGEDTQYF. The CDR3, as DNA: TGCGCCAGTGCCGGGGAAGATACGCAGTATTTT.

The chain has TRBV14 and TRBJ2-2; TRBD1 matches 11 bases. Germline values: CDR1 SGHDN, CDR2 FVKESK. The CDR3 length is 15 residues. The J segment lost 5 bases and the V segment lost 5 bases, leaving 4 bases of the junction unmatched. DNA for the CDR3: TGTGCCAGCAGCTCGGGGACAGGGGGTACCGGGGAGCTGTTTTTT. This sequence encodes CASSSGTGGTGELFF.

The genes are TRBV4-3 and TRBJ1-6; D gene uncertain. The germline gives CDR1 LGHNA, CDR2 YSLEER. This CDR3 has 16 amino acids. V was shortened by 4 bases and J by 0 bases, with 10 bases between the two germline ends. CDR3 protein: CASSPEASSYNSPLHF. CDR3 bases: TGCGCCAGCAGCCCTGAGGCCAGCTCCTATAATTCACCCCTCCACTTT.

The V and J genes are TRBV7-6 and TRBJ2-6; 9 bases match TRBD1. Trimming at V came to 1 base and at J to 3 bases, leaving 1 base not matched to a gene. The V gene's germline CDR1 is SGHVS and CDR2 FNYEAQ. CDR3 length: 16 amino acids. The CDR3 loop is CASSLGQGVGANVLTF. The DNA for the CDR3 is TGTGCCAGCAGCTTAGGACAGGGGGTTGGGGCCAACGTCCTGACTTTC.

The chain uses TRBV6-2 or TRBV6-3 and TRBJ2-7; D remains unclear. Per the germline V gene, CDR1 is MNHEY and CDR2 is SVGEGT. Trimming took off 6 bases at V and 7 bases at J, with 22 bases between the two ends. The CDR3 is 15 amino acids. CDR3 DNA: TGTGCCAGCAGCCGCGCCCTACCTAGTTCTGGAGAGCAGTACTTC. It is translated as CASSRALPSSGEQYF.

The CDR3 reads CASTPSGTGIGEAFF. CDR3 bases: TGTGCCAGCACCCCCTCCGGGACAGGGATAGGTGAAGCTTTCTTT. The chain combines TRBV6-6 with TRBJ1-1, with 9 positions matching TRBD1. Germline loops: CDR1 MNHNY, CDR2 SVGAGI (reference sequence). This CDR3 is built from 15 residues. V trimming: 7 bases; J trimming: 7 bases; junction bases outside the gene matches: 13.

The rearrangement links TRBV3-1 (or the pseudogene TRBV3-2) to TRBJ2-7, with D uncertain. The CDR3 spans 15 residues. The ends were cut back, 4 bases at V and 5 bases at J, with 18 bases in the middle. Germline CDR1 LGHDT, CDR2 YNNKEL (reference sequence). The CDR3 loop reads CASSPRLAYFHEQYF. The CDR3 coding sequence is TGTGCCAGCAGCCCCAGACTCGCTTATTTCCACGAGCAGTACTTC.

This rearrangement joins TRBV11-2 to TRBJ2-7; D is possibly TRBD2 (6 bases). Germline V gives CDR1 SGHAT, CDR2 FQNNGV. V shed 1 base and J shed 0 bases, with 10 bases lying between them. This CDR3 region has 15 residues. This CDR3 is CASSLVYGSSYEQYF. In DNA form, the CDR3 reads TGTGCCAGCAGCTTAGTTTACGGGAGCTCCTACGAGCAGTACTTC. Drawing the rest from reference TRBV11-2 and TRBJ2-7, the complete variable domain is EAGVAQSPRYKIIEKRQSVAFWCNPISGHATLYWYQQILGQGPKLLIQFQNNGVVDDSQLPKDRFSAERLKGVDSTLKIQPAKLEDSAVYLCASSLVYGSSYEQYFGPGTRLTVT.

The chain combines TRBV2 with TRBJ2-1; 13 positions match TRBD2. J was trimmed by 4 bases and V by 1 base; bases with no gene match: 7. The CDR3 is made up of 18 amino acids. Germline-derived CDR1 and CDR2 are SNHLY and FYNNEI. The CDR3 spells CASSEEQPGLAGYNEQFF. The CDR3, as DNA: TGTGCCAGCAGTGAAGAACAGCCGGGACTAGCGGGATACAATGAGCAGTTCTTC. The entire variable domain, with the rest obtained from reference TRBV2 and TRBJ2-1, is as follows: EPEVTQTPSHQVTQMGQEVILRCVPISNHLYFYWYRQILGQKVEFLVSFYNNEISEKSEIFDDQFSVERPDGSNFTLKIRSTKLEDSAMYFCASSEEQPGLAGYNEQFFGPGTRLTVL.

The chain is built from TRBV28 and TRBJ2-2; TRBD1 matches at 7 bases. The CDR3 is 17 residues long. Germline CDR1 MDHEN, CDR2 SYDVKM. With 4 bases clipped from V and 0 bases from J, the junction kept 8 bases outside the gene matches. The DNA for the CDR3 is TGTGCCAGCAGTTACCCAAAGGGGGCTCCGAACACCGGGGAGCTGTTTTTT. Protein product: CASSYPKGAPNTGELFF.

This sequence joins TRBV18 and TRBJ2-2; 9 bases match TRBD2. The CDR3 extends over 16 amino acids. The germline gives CDR1 KGHSH, CDR2 LQKENI. V lost 1 base to trimming and J lost 4 bases; unmatched junction nucleotides: 4. CDR3 amino acids: CASSPLLAGPTGELFF. The CDR3 DNA reads as TGTGCCAGCTCACCACTTCTAGCGGGACCCACCGGGGAGCTGTTTTTT.

The rearrangement links TRBV30 to TRBJ1-3; the D is unclear. The germline V gene encodes CDR1 GTSNPN and CDR2 SVGIG (reference sequence). V was clipped by 0 bases and J by 2 bases, with 14 bases between them. The length of the CDR3 is 16 residues. In DNA, the CDR3 is TGTGCCTGGAGTGTACGCTGGTGGGGAGCTGGAAACACCATATATTTT. Translating it yields CAWSVRWWGAGNTIYF.

This chain joins TRBV2 and TRBJ2-7; weak D call: TRBD2 (6 bases). The length of the CDR3 is 14 residues. Germline V CDR1 and CDR2: SNHLY, FYNNEI. V dropped 6 bases and J dropped 3 bases, with 15 bases sitting between them. CDR3 sequence reads: CASRTVLGLYEQYF. The CDR3 region has the DNA TGTGCCAGCAGGACGGTCTTGGGACTCTACGAGCAGTACTTC.

The V gene is TRBV25-1, the J gene TRBJ1-6; D not resolved. Germline-derived CDR1 and CDR2 are MGHDK and SYGVNS. CDR3 length equals 13 residues. Trimming pared 4 bases from V and 2 bases from J, leaving 3 bases between. The CDR3, as DNA: TGTGCCAGCAGTGCTGCCTATAATTCACCCCTCCACTTT. Its translation: CASSAAYNSPLHF.

The genes are TRBV24-1 and TRBJ2-7, with a possible D match to TRBD1 (6 bases). Trimming took 4 bases from V and 2 from J, leaving 23 bases between them. Germline CDR1 and CDR2: KGHDR and SFDVKD. The CDR3 contains 18 residues. The CDR3 spells CATSESGPPVKGAYEQYF. The CDR3 DNA sequence: TGTGCCACCAGTGAATCGGGACCCCCGGTGAAGGGGGCCTACGAGCAGTACTTC.

The DNA of the CDR3 is TGTGCCAGCAGCCGAGACAGGGCGGCAGCTTTCTTT. Translating gives CASSRDRAAAFF. The chain recombines TRBV7-2 with TRBJ1-1; the match to TRBD1 covers 7 bases. This CDR3 comprises 12 residues. The germline V gene encodes CDR1 SGHTA and CDR2 FQGNSA. J gave up 10 bases and V 5 bases, and 7 bases lay outside the gene matches.

J is TRBJ1-2 and V is TRBV5-1; D unresolved. V was trimmed by 0 bases and J by 8 bases, leaving 11 bases between them. The V gene's germline CDR1 is SGHRS and CDR2 YFSETQ. The length of the CDR3 is 13 residues. The CDR3 protein is CASSLVVSEGYTF. Written as DNA, the CDR3 is TGCGCCAGCAGCTTGGTAGTCTCCGAGGGCTACACCTTC.

The V and J genes are TRBV5-4 and TRBJ2-1; maybe TRBD2 (5 bases). The CDR3 is made up of 16 amino acids. With 4 bases removed from V and 2 bases from J, the gap between germline ends came to 16 bases. The germline V gene has CDR1 SGHNT and CDR2 YYREEE (reference sequence). This CDR3 reads CASSVNGVGAYNEQFF. CDR3 in DNA: TGTGCCAGCAGCGTGAATGGGGTCGGGGCCTACAATGAGCAGTTCTTC.

The genes are TRBV27 and TRBJ1-5, with TRBD1 matching over 9 bases. CDR3 length equals 15 residues. The trim removed 6 bases at V and 5 bases at J, leaving 8 bases unmatched. Germline CDR1 reads MNHEY; CDR2 reads SMNVEV (reference sequence). The CDR3 nucleotides read TGTGCCAGCAGACGGACAGGGGCGTACGATCAGCCCCAGCATTTT. Protein sequence: CASRRTGAYDQPQHF.